This record looks at one T cell receptor beta chain sequence and its context. This PCR relied on a set of 60 Vbeta primers and 13 Jbeta primers. Method: immunoSEQ multiplex PCR; TCRdb's copy keeps in-frame clones and lacks some. The data contain more than 80,000 clones, roughly four fifths of them singletons. The donors were healthy bone marrow donors. With 0 bases removed from V and 2 bases from J, the gap between germline ends came to 9 bases. CDR1 and CDR2 (germline): SGHDT, YYEEEE. The CDR3 is 14 amino acids. These data are taken from a study of cytomegalovirus exposure and HLA in healthy donors. The V call is TRBV5-6, the J call TRBJ2-7; no definite D call. The specimen was PBMCs. The receptor comes from a female donor in good health and CMV-seropositive. CDR3 coding DNA: TGTGCCAGCAGCTTGGGGGCCTCCACCTACGAGCAGTACTTC. It encodes CASSLGASTYEQYF.